These T cell receptor beta chains were read from a single sample in a study of vaccination and CD4 T cells after COVID-19. These receptors' antigens are unknown. TCRdb ran MiXCR on the PCR reads and lists one entry per CDR3 protein. The sample records around 15,000 distinct CDR3 sequences, about 75% being singletons. The sequenced sample was CD4+ T cells from blood, cultured in vitro, obtained after SARS-CoV-2 vaccination. The receptors here all came from a human donor who received a COVID-19 vaccine. Each CDR3 is given with its conserved first and last residue. The D gene is left open where the match is weak. The listing skips clone size in some rows; elsewhere it reads once, few, many or a size class.

V	J	size	D	CDR3	DNA
TRBV15	TRBJ2-3	-	TRBD2	CATSRDRGGLGTDTQYF	TGTGCCACCAGCAGAGATCGGGGGGGACTAGGCACAGATACGCAGTATTTT
TRBV20-1	TRBJ1-1	-	-	CSARERGRNTEAFF	TGCAGCGCTAGAGAGAGGGGGAGGAACACTGAAGCTTTCTTT
TRBV20-1	TRBJ2-5	few	-	CSARAPGGIETQYF	TGCAGTGCTAGGGCACCAGGGGGGATTGAGACCCAGTACTTC
TRBV24-1	TRBJ2-1	-	-	CATSDPGRQQFF	TGTGCCACCAGTGACCCGGGACGTCAGCAGTTCTTC
TRBV19	TRBJ2-1	-	-	CASKGGIEQFF	TGTGCCAGTAAAGGGGGGATTGAGCAGTTCTTC
TRBV7-8	TRBJ2-3	-	TRBD2	CASSLVAGGQLDTQYF	TGTGCCAGCAGCTTAGTTGCGGGGGGGCAATTAGATACGCAGTATTTT
TRBV5-1	TRBJ1-2	few	TRBD1	CASSSGTGRIRNYGYTF	TGCGCCAGCAGCTCCGGGACAGGCCGAATTCGGAACTATGGCTACACCTTC
TRBV7-9	TRBJ1-4	-	TRBD1	CASSTGQPNEKLFF	TGTGCCAGCAGCACGGGACAGCCTAATGAAAAACTGTTTTTT
TRBV6-1	TRBJ1-2	-	-	CASSGTYQGANGYTF	TGTGCCAGCAGCGGAACGTACCAGGGAGCTAATGGCTACACCTTC
TRBV24-1	TRBJ1-5	-	-	CATNGHGDQPQHF	TGTGCCACCAATGGTCATGGGGATCAGCCCCAGCATTTT
TRBV20-1	TRBJ2-5	-	TRBD1	CSAREVQGVGRETQYF	TGCAGTGCTAGAGAGGTACAGGGGGTCGGAAGAGAGACCCAGTACTTC
TRBV5-1	TRBJ2-3	-	TRBD2	CASSLRGGGEGDTQYF	TGCGCCAGCAGCTTAAGGGGCGGGGGGGAAGGAGATACGCAGTATTTT
TRBV20-1	TRBJ2-3	-	-	CSARDLKRYTQYF	TGCAGTGCTAGAGATCTTAAGAGGTATACGCAGTATTTT
TRBV20-1	TRBJ1-2	few	-	CSAVGMNLYGYTF	TGCAGTGCTGTAGGGATGAACCTCTATGGCTACACCTTC
TRBV19	TRBJ1-5	few	-	CASSGNGDSNQPQHF	TGTGCCAGTAGCGGGAATGGCGATAGCAATCAGCCCCAGCATTTT
TRBV6-1	TRBJ1-2	-	-	CASRRDASPHYGYTF	TGTGCCAGCAGAAGGGACGCCTCCCCACACTATGGCTACACCTTC
TRBV7-9	TRBJ1-2	-	-	CASSYGPSGGGYTF	TGTGCCAGCAGTTACGGACCGTCTGGAGGTGGCTACACCTTC
TRBV12-3/TRBV12-4	TRBJ2-5	-	TRBD2	CASSLRTSGTRYQETQYF	TGTGCCAGCAGTTTAAGGACTAGCGGGACTCGGTACCAAGAGACCCAGTACTTC
TRBV6-1	TRBJ1-4	few	TRBD1	CASSQFWSTGVGEKLFF	TGTGCCAGCAGTCAATTTTGGTCAACAGGGGTTGGTGAAAAACTGTTTTTT
TRBV7-9	TRBJ2-5	-	-	CASSLGAGAIIIMGETQYF	TGTGCCAGCAGCTTAGGGGCAGGGGCCATCATTATCATGGGAGAGACCCAGTACTTC
TRBV7-9	TRBJ2-3	-	TRBD2	CASSLAPSGGSSTDTQYF	TGCGCCAGCAGCTTGGCCCCTAGCGGGGGGTCGAGCACAGATACGCAGTATTTT
TRBV15	TRBJ2-3	-	TRBD2	CATTPQASGDTDTQYF	TGTGCCACCACACCCCAGGCTAGCGGGGACACAGATACGCAGTATTTT
TRBV20-1	TRBJ2-3	-	-	CSASGRGAHYSSTDTQYF	TGCAGTGCTAGTGGCCGGGGGGCCCACTATTCTAGCACAGATACGCAGTATTTT
TRBV30	TRBJ1-5	-	-	CAWRTEGPQHF	TGTGCCTGGAGGACGGAGGGGCCCCAGCATTTT
TRBV12-3/TRBV12-4	TRBJ2-7	-	-	CASSPGGRGLYEQYF	TGTGCCAGCAGTCCGGGGGGCAGGGGACTTTACGAGCAGTACTTC
TRBV18	TRBJ1-6	-	-	CASSRGDNSPLHF	TGTGCCAGCTCAAGAGGGGATAATTCACCCCTCCACTTT
TRBV9	TRBJ1-6	-	-	CASSVAPLVDSPLHF	TGTGCCAGCAGCGTAGCCCCACTAGTAGATTCACCCCTCCACTTT
TRBV20-1	TRBJ2-7	-	TRBD1	CSARDYPEGAYEQYF	TGCAGTGCTAGAGACTACCCTGAGGGGGCTTACGAGCAGTACTTC
TRBV25-1	TRBJ2-7	-	-	CASSDRRHHAPYEQYF	TGTGCCAGCAGTGATAGGAGACACCATGCACCCTACGAGCAGTACTTC
TRBV7-2	TRBJ1-2	-	TRBD1	CASSLSTGENYGYTF	TGTGCCAGCAGTCTCTCGACAGGGGAGAACTATGGCTACACCTTC
TRBV7-8	TRBJ1-5	few	-	CASSLVAGPSNQPQHF	TGTGCCAGCAGCTTAGTAGCGGGGCCTAGCAATCAGCCCCAGCATTTT
TRBV5-4	TRBJ2-5	-	TRBD1	CASRLGFDRGQSGETQYF	TGTGCCAGCAGATTAGGGTTCGACAGGGGGCAGTCGGGAGAGACCCAGTACTTC
TRBV20-1	TRBJ2-3	-	-	CSARATGISTDTQYF	TGCAGTGCTAGAGCTACAGGGATCTCCACAGATACGCAGTATTTT
TRBV11-3	TRBJ2-7	-	-	CASSPGADSSYEQYF	TGTGCCAGCAGCCCCGGGGCAGATAGCTCCTACGAGCAGTACTTC
TRBV20-1	TRBJ1-4	-	-	CSARSENRAGEKLFF	TGCAGTGCTAGATCCGAAAACAGGGCGGGGGAAAAACTGTTTTTT
TRBV30	TRBJ2-1	-	TRBD1	CAWSSDRGQQQFF	TGTGCCTGGAGTTCAGACAGGGGGCAGCAACAGTTCTTC
TRBV19	TRBJ2-1	-	TRBD2	CASSIPSGGAYGSQFF	TGTGCCAGTAGTATACCTAGCGGGGGGGCGTATGGGTCTCAGTTCTTC
TRBV19	TRBJ1-5	few	-	CASSMARGYSNQPQHF	TGTGCCAGTAGTATGGCGAGGGGGTATAGCAATCAGCCCCAGCATTTT
TRBV7-9	TRBJ2-3	-	TRBD2	CASSLLAGSTDTQYF	TGTGCCAGCAGCTTACTAGCGGGGTCCACAGATACGCAGTATTTT
TRBV30	TRBJ1-2	-	TRBD1	CAWSAARLRGDYGYTF	TGTGCCTGGAGCGCCGCCCGACTCAGGGGGGACTATGGCTACACCTTC
TRBV6-1	TRBJ1-6	-	-	CASSRRTDYNSPLHF	TGTGCCAGCAGTCGACGGACAGACTATAATTCACCCCTCCACTTT
TRBV27	TRBJ1-1	-	-	CATRRGTEAFF	TGTGCCACCCGGAGGGGAACTGAAGCTTTCTTT
TRBV19	TRBJ2-3	few	TRBD2	CASSIVIAGDTDTQYF	TGTGCCAGTAGTATAGTGATAGCGGGGGACACAGATACGCAGTATTTT
TRBV3-1	TRBJ2-1	-	-	CASSQDRLLNEQFF	TGTGCCAGCAGCCAAGATCGGCTCCTCAATGAGCAGTTCTTC
TRBV19	TRBJ1-6	few	-	CASSRGETSGSPLHF	TGTGCCAGTAGTAGGGGGGAGACATCCGGATCACCCCTCCACTTT
TRBV20-1	TRBJ1-5	-	-	CSAHPGGNQPQHF	TGCAGTGCTCACCCAGGGGGCAATCAGCCCCAGCATTTT
TRBV24-1	TRBJ2-3	once	-	CATSEQLGPDTQYF	TGTGCCACCAGTGAGCAACTCGGGCCAGATACGCAGTATTTT
TRBV20-1	TRBJ2-5	once	TRBD1	CSARPRLIDRGGQETQYF	TGCAGTGCTAGGCCGCGATTGATCGACAGGGGAGGCCAAGAGACCCAGTACTTC
TRBV6-1	TRBJ1-6	-	-	CASRSRGGGNSPLHF	TGTGCCAGCAGGTCCCGCGGGGGAGGGAATTCACCCCTCCACTTT
TRBV24-1	TRBJ1-3	-	TRBD1	CATSDPDREDTIYF	TGTGCCACCAGTGACCCGGACAGGGAGGACACCATATATTTT
TRBV15	TRBJ1-5	once	TRBD1	CATSRVGRTGDQPQHF	TGTGCCACCAGCAGAGTCGGAAGGACAGGCGATCAGCCCCAGCATTTT
TRBV5-1	TRBJ1-5	-	-	CASSREGVGSGQPQHF	TGCGCCAGCAGCCGGGAGGGGGTGGGATCCGGTCAGCCCCAGCATTTT
TRBV10-1	TRBJ2-1	-	-	CASSEPGFDEQFF	TGCGCCAGCAGTGAGCCCGGGTTCGATGAGCAGTTCTTC
TRBV20-1	TRBJ1-1	-	-	CSASPLRVGAFF	TGCAGTGCTAGCCCTCTACGGGTGGGGGCTTTCTTT
TRBV24-1	TRBJ2-5	-	-	CATSDPTGIQETQYF	TGTGCCACCAGTGACCCCACAGGGATCCAAGAGACCCAGTACTTC
TRBV5-8	TRBJ1-5	-	-	CASSFHRAPSNQPQHF	TGTGCCAGCAGCTTCCATAGGGCGCCTAGCAATCAGCCCCAGCATTTT
TRBV6-1	TRBJ1-1	-	-	CASEGNRGHNTEAFF	TGTGCCAGTGAGGGAAATCGGGGACATAACACTGAAGCTTTCTTT
TRBV20-1	TRBJ2-2	-	TRBD2	CSAIGLDFDTGELFF	TGCAGTGCCATCGGACTAGACTTCGACACCGGGGAGCTGTTTTTT
TRBV5-4	TRBJ2-1	-	TRBD1	CASSLASTGYGNNEQFF	TGTGCCAGCAGCTTGGCCTCGACAGGGTACGGCAACAATGAGCAGTTCTTC